Sequencing of this T cell receptor (beta chain) was carried out in a study of blood T cell repertoires in COVID-19. Whole-study context: Samples taken during acute and convalescent COVID-19 were collected in the United States, Italy and Spain. T cells, B-cell-depleted T cells, or PBMCs supplied cDNA or gDNA.

Germline V gene sequence: CDR1 SNHLY, CDR2 FYNNEI. V shed 7 bases and J shed 1 base, with 11 bases lying between them. This CDR3 region has 14 residues. Authors' data handling: From reference gene primer amplification, estimates of nucleated cell counts were derived. Sequenced by immunoSEQ multiplex PCR; TCRdb stores in-frame clones only, minus some. V and J calls and clone size are those listed in that table; D and trimming were worked out from the DNA. The data contain about 31,000 clones, more than 90% of them singletons. The source of this sequence is a man aged 65 to 79 with active or convalescent COVID-19. Material for sequencing was peripheral blood. The V call is TRBV2, the J call TRBJ1-5, with a possible D match to TRBD1 (6 bases). The CDR3 coding sequence is TGTGCCAGCACGTCAGGGGTGAGCAATCAGCCCCAGCATTTT. Residues: CASTSGVSNQPQHF.